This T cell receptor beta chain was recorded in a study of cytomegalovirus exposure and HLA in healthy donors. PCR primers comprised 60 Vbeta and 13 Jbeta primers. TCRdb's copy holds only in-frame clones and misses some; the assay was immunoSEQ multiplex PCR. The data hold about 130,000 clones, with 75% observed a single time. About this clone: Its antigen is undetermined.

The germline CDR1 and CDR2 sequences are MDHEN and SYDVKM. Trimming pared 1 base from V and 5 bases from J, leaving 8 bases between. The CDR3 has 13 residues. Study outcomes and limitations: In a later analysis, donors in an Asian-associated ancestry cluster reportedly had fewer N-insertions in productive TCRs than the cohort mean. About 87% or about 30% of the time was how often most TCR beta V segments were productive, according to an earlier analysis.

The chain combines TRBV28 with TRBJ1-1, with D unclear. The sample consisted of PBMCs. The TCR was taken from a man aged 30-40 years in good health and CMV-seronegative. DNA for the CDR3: TGTGCCAGCAGTTTATCCCTTCGGACTGAAGCTTTCTTT. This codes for CASSLSLRTEAFF.